Listed here are 16 T cell receptor beta chains from one sample, sequenced in a study of blood T cell repertoires in COVID-19. Clones were sequenced by immunoSEQ multiplex PCR, and TCRdb holds only the in-frame ones, with some missing. The repertoire holds fewer than 100,000 clones, with 75% to 95% as singletons. Material: peripheral blood. The receptor source for this set is a woman aged 80 or older with acute or convalescent COVID-19.

The rearrangement uses TRBV6-2 or TRBV6-3 and TRBJ2-1, with TRBD2 matching 10 bases. Germline values: CDR1 MNHEY, CDR2 SVGEGT. This CDR3 is 20 amino acids long. V gave up 5 bases and J gave up 6 bases; unmatched junction bases: 22. This CDR3 reads CASSLSPGRLASGGANEQFF. CDR3 in DNA: TGTGCCAGCAGTCTAAGCCCGGGACGGCTCGCCAGCGGGGGGGCCAATGAGCAGTTCTTC.

CDR3 sequence: CASRGLRAGRAGELFF. In nucleotides, the CDR3 is TGTGCCAGCAGGGGACTAAGGGCAGGGCGGGCCGGGGAGCTGTTTTTT. This chain joins TRBV7-2 and TRBJ2-2, with 7 bases aligning to TRBD2. The germline CDR1 and CDR2 sequences are SGHTA and FQGNSA. Unmatched junction bases numbered 13, after V lost 6 bases and J lost 6 bases. There are 16 residues in the CDR3.

The rearrangement links TRBV5-5 to TRBJ2-1; weak D call: TRBD2 (5 bases). CDR3 length equals 15 residues. CDR1 is SGHKS and CDR2 is YYEKEE in the germline V gene (reference sequence). Trimming pared 4 bases from V and 3 bases from J, leaving 14 bases between. The CDR3 DNA reads as TGTGCCAGCAGCCTCTTAGGGAGTAGCTACAATGAGCAGTTCTTC. It specifies CASSLLGSSYNEQFF. Full variable domain (missing parts from reference TRBV5-5 and TRBJ2-1): DAGVTQSPTHLIKTRGQQVTLRCSPISGHKSVSWYQQVLGQGPQFIFQYYEKEERGRGNFPDRFSARQFPNYSSELNVNALLLGDSALYLCASSLLGSSYNEQFFGPGTRLTVL.

The sample holds a few counts of this clone. The chain recombines TRBV7-9 with TRBJ1-5, with D perhaps TRBD1 (6 bases). CDR1 and CDR2 from the germline V gene are SEHNR and FQNEAQ (reference sequence). The CDR3 sequence is 14 residues long. Trimming took 4 bases from V and 5 from J, leaving 12 bases between them. CDR3 sequence (DNA): TGTGCCAGCAGCTCCGACAGGTCTTATCAGCCCCAGCATTTT. Translating it yields CASSSDRSYQPQHF.

The chain recombines TRBV14 with TRBJ1-1; tentatively, D is TRBD1 (5 bases). Germline CDR1 and CDR2: SGHDN and FVKESK. The V and J ends lost 1 base and 9 bases respectively, with 12 bases between them. The CDR3 is 13 amino acids. CDR3 residues: CASSQVTRGKAFF. The CDR3 coding sequence is TGTGCCAGCAGCCAAGTGACAAGGGGAAAAGCTTTCTTT.

The chain links TRBV15 to TRBJ2-3; TRBD2 matches 12 bases. Trimming took 1 base from V and 2 from J; bases not matched to a gene: 7. There are 18 residues in the CDR3. The germline V gene encodes CDR1 LNHNV and CDR2 YYDKDF (reference sequence). In nucleotides, the CDR3 is TGTGCCACCAGCAGAGGGGCCGGACTAGCGGGGCACACAGATACGCAGTATTTT. Protein sequence: CATSRGAGLAGHTDTQYF.

The chain uses TRBV19 and TRBJ2-1, with 7 nucleotides matching TRBD2. V dropped 1 base and J dropped 10; count of bases not matched to a gene: 7. This CDR3 has 14 residues. CDR1 and CDR2 from the germline V gene are LNHDA and SQIVND (reference sequence). CDR3: CASSIGEGQGEQFF. The CDR3 DNA is TGTGCCAGTAGTATAGGGGAGGGCCAGGGAGAGCAGTTCTTC. Full variable domain (missing parts from reference TRBV19 and TRBJ2-1): DGGITQSPKYLFRKEGQNVTLSCEQNLNHDAMYWYRQDPGQGLRLIYYSQIVNDFQKGDIAEGYSVSREKKESFPLTVTSAQKNPTAFYLCASSIGEGQGEQFFGPGTRLTVL.

The V gene is TRBV25-1, the J gene TRBJ1-3; the match to TRBD1 covers 8 bases. CDR3 size: 16 residues. Trimming took 7 bases from V and 2 from J; bases not matched to a gene: 10. In germline, CDR1 is MGHDK, CDR2 SYGVNS. The CDR3 DNA sequence: TGTGCCAGCATCCCCGGGACAGGAACAACTGGAAACACCATATATTTT. It translates to CASIPGTGTTGNTIYF.

CDR3 sequence reads: CASSSRTGGSNSPLHF. As DNA, the CDR3 is TGCGCCAGCAGCTCAAGGACAGGAGGGTCTAATTCACCCCTCCACTTT. V gene TRBV5-1 combines with J gene TRBJ1-6; 7 nucleotides agree with TRBD1. After removal of 3 bases from V and 6 bases from J, the junction contained 9 bases not matched to a gene. The CDR3 contains 16 residues. Germline lookup yields CDR1 SGHRS and CDR2 YFSETQ.

The chain recombines TRBV6-5 with TRBJ2-2; the D gene is possibly TRBD2 (6 bases). The CDR3 runs to 15 residues. V lost 7 bases and J lost 4, with 16 bases in between. The germline V gene encodes CDR1 MNHEY and CDR2 SVGAGI. CDR3: CASTPRRETTGELFF. The CDR3 DNA reads as TGTGCCAGCACCCCTCGGAGGGAGACCACCGGGGAGCTGTTTTTT.

The CDR3 protein is CASSPIRAGRGQGYTF. The CDR3 region has the DNA TGTGCCAGCAGCCCAATTAGGGCGGGTAGGGGGCAAGGCTACACCTTC. The chain has TRBV27 and TRBJ1-2; 7 nucleotides agree with TRBD1. Per germline, CDR1 MNHEY and CDR2 SMNVEV (reference sequence). The V segment lost 6 bases and the J segment 8 bases; nucleotides outside the gene matches: 18. This CDR3 has 16 residues.

The rearrangement links TRBV5-4 to TRBJ2-1, with D possibly TRBD1 on 7 matching bases. V gave up 3 bases and J gave up 5 bases, with 12 bases separating them. The CDR3 has 14 amino acids. Per germline, CDR1 SGHNT and CDR2 YYREEE (reference sequence). CDR3 coding DNA: TGTGCCAGCAGCTCGGGCAGGGGGGACAATGAGCAGTTCTTC. This encodes CASSSGRGDNEQFF.

This chain links TRBV2 with TRBJ1-1; D is undetermined. The CDR3 spans 11 residues. CDR1 is SNHLY and CDR2 is FYNNEI in the germline V gene. The V and J ends lost 6 bases and 1 base respectively, with 3 bases between them. CDR3 in DNA: TGTGCCAGCAGGGCGAACACTGAAGCTTTCTTT. Translating it yields CASRANTEAFF. The full variable domain, in which reference TRBV2 and TRBJ1-1 provide the parts outside the CDR3, is EPEVTQTPSHQVTQMGQEVILRCVPISNHLYFYWYRQILGQKVEFLVSFYNNEISEKSEIFDDQFSVERPDGSNFTLKIRSTKLEDSAMYFCASRANTEAFFGQGTRLTVV.

The chain joins TRBV28 to TRBJ1-2; 8 nucleotides line up with TRBD1. Germline assignment: CDR1 MDHEN and CDR2 SYDVKM. The CDR3 sequence is 14 residues long. J lost 4 bases, V lost 5 bases, and 6 bases had no gene match. The CDR3: CASSPPTGAYGYTF. CDR3 coding DNA: TGTGCCAGCAGTCCCCCGACAGGGGCCTATGGCTACACCTTC.

The chain recombines TRBV18 with TRBJ1-3, with no clear D. The germline CDR1 and CDR2 sequences are KGHSH and LQKENI. The CDR3 extends over 15 amino acids. V gave up 4 bases and J gave up 2 bases, with 12 bases separating them. DNA of the CDR3: TGTGCCAGCTCACTTCAAGGGAGGACTGGAAACACCATATATTTT. Residues: CASSLQGRTGNTIYF.

This clone is a singleton in its sample. The chain links TRBV2 to TRBJ2-5; D unresolved. V was trimmed by 7 bases and J by 0 bases, leaving 12 bases between them. The germline V gene has CDR1 SNHLY and CDR2 FYNNEI. The CDR3 covers 14 residues. This CDR3 is CASMAQLYQETQYF. CDR3 coding DNA: TGTGCCAGCATGGCACAGCTGTACCAAGAGACCCAGTACTTC.